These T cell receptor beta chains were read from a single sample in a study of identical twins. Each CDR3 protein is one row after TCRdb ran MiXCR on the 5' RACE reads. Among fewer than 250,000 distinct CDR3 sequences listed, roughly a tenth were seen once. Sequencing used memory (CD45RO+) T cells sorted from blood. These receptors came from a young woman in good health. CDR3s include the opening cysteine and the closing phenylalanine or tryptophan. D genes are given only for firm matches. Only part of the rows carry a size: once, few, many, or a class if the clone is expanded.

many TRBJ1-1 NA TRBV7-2 TGTGCCAGCAGCTTTGGCCGCACTGAAGCTTTCTTT CASSFGRTEAFF
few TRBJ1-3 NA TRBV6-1 TGTGCCAGCAGCACCCACTCTAACACCATATATTTT CASSTHSNTIYF
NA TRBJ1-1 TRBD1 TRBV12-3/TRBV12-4 TGTGCCAGCAGAGAACAGGGGGCCGCGGGTGAAGCTTTCTTT CASREQGAAGEAFF
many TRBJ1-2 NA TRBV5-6 TGTGCCAGCAAAGGGATGGCTAACTATGGCTACACCTTC CASKGMANYGYTF
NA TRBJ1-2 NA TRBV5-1 TGCGCCAGCAGCTCCTCGGGGGCTACTAACTATGGCTACACCTTC CASSSSGATNYGYTF
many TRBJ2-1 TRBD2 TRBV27 TGTGCCAGCAGTCCCAGAACTAGCGGGGCGTACAATGAGCAGTTCTTC CASSPRTSGAYNEQFF
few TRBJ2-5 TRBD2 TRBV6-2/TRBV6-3 TGTGCCAGCAGAAAAGCGGGAGGAACCCGAGAGACCCAGTACTTC CASRKAGGTRETQYF
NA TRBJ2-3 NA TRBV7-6 TGTGCCAGCAGCCGAAGATTCACAGATACGCAGTATTTT CASSRRFTDTQYF
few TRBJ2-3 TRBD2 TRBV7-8 TGTGCCAGCAGCTCAGGGCCGGGACTAGCGGAGCATTTT CASSSGPGLAEHF
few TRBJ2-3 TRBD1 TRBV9 TGTGCCAGCAGCGTAGGGACAGGTCGGGGCACAGATACGCAGTATTTT CASSVGTGRGTDTQYF
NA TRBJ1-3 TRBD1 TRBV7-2 TGTGCCAGCAGCCAGGGACAGGCAGCGGTAAACACCATATATTTT CASSQGQAAVNTIYF
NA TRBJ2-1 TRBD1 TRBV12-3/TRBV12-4 TGTGCCAGCAGTTTATGGACAGGGGGGGGTGGTGAGCAGTTCTTC CASSLWTGGGGEQFF
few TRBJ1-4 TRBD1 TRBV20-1 TGCAGTGCTCGGGGGTTGTATCGACAGGGAATCGGAAAACTGTTTTTT CSARGLYRQGIGKLFF
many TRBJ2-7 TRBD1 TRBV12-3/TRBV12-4 TGTGCCAGCAGTAGACAGGGGTGGGAGTACGAGCAGTACTTC CASSRQGWEYEQYF
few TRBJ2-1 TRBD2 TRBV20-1 TGCAGTGCTGGCCACAGCGGGGGGAGCTACAATGAGCAGTTCTTC CSAGHSGGSYNEQFF
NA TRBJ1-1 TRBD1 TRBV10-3 TGTGCCATCAGTGGCCGGGACAGCCACACTGAAGCTTTCTTT CAISGRDSHTEAFF
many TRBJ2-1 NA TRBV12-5 TGTGCTAGTGCCATTGGGGGCAGGGGTGTACAAAATGAGCAGTTCTTC CASAIGGRGVQNEQFF
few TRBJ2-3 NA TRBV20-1 TGCAGCGGAAAGGGGCGGTCTAGCACAGATACGCAGTATTTT CSGKGRSSTDTQYF
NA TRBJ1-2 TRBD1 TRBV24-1 TGTGCCACCAGTGAGGGACAGGGGTATGGCTACACCTTC CATSEGQGYGYTF
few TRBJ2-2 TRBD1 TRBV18 TGTGCCAGCTCAGGACAGGCGAGCACCGGGGAGCTGTTTTTT CASSGQASTGELFF
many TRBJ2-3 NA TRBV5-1 TGCGCCAGCAGCTTGCGGGATGCGCAGTATTTT CASSLRDAQYF
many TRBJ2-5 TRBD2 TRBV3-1 TGTGCCAGCAGCCAAGTTGGACTAGCGGCAAACCAAGAGACCCAGTACTTC CASSQVGLAANQETQYF
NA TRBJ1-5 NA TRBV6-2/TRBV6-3 TGTGCCAGCAGACCGGGGGGGACAAATCCCAATCAGCCCCAGCATTTT CASRPGGTNPNQPQHF
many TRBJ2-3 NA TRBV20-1 TGCAGTGCTAGAGATGGTTCCAGGGTGAGAGATACGCAGTATTTT CSARDGSRVRDTQYF
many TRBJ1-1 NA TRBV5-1 TGCGCCAGCAGCCTTAACACGGAGAACACTGAAGCTTTCTTT CASSLNTENTEAFF
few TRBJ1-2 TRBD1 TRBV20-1 TGCAGTGCCCTTGCCCTCGGGACAGGGTTTAGTGGCTACACCTTC CSALALGTGFSGYTF
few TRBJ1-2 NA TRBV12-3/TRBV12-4 TGTGCCAGCAGTTTAGGCCGATTGTTTCATGGCTACACCTTC CASSLGRLFHGYTF
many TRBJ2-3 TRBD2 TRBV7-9 TGTGCCAGCAAGAGTTCTAGCGGGGTAATAGATACGCAGTATTTT CASKSSSGVIDTQYF
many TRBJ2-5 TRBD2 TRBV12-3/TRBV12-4 TGTGCCAGCAGAGACGGGACTAGCAGAGGGAGGGGTGAGACCCAGTACTTC CASRDGTSRGRGETQYF
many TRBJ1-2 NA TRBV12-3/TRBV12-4 TGTGCCAGCAGTTTCGCACTGAACTATGGCTACACCTTC CASSFALNYGYTF
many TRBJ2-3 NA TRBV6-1 TGTGCCAGCAGTACGCAAGAGGATACGCAGTATTTT CASSTQEDTQYF
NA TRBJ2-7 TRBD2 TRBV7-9 TGTGCCAGCAGCCGGGGGGGAGTGGCCCCCTACGAGCAGTACTTC CASSRGGVAPYEQYF
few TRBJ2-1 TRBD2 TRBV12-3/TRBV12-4 TGTGCCAGCAGTTTAAGAACTAGCGCCCTTTACAATGAGCAGTTCTTC CASSLRTSALYNEQFF
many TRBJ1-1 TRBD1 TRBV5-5 TGTGCCAGCAGCCCCAACAGGGGAGGGACTGAAGCTTTCTTT CASSPNRGGTEAFF
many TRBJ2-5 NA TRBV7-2 TGTGCCAGCAGCTTATCGTGGCAAGAGACCCAGTACTTC CASSLSWQETQYF
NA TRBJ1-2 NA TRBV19 TGTGCCAGTAGTATGGGATCGGGGGCCGGCTACACCTTC CASSMGSGAGYTF
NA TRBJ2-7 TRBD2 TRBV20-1 TGCAGTGCCGTGCTAGCGGGGAAAGGCGAGCAGTACTTC CSAVLAGKGEQYF